What follows are 6 T cell receptor beta chains derived from one specimen sequenced in a study of T-cell memory formation after mild COVID-19. TCRdb redid the calling of the 5' RACE reads with MiXCR, one entry per CDR3 protein. The table includes 550,000 to 650,000 distinct CDR3 sequences, roughly 17% detected once. Sequences were obtained from PBMCs or a T cell subset sorted from them (not recorded which). The receptor source for this set is an adult woman who had mild COVID-19 (a few samples of this study predate the infection). Cell type and time point are not known.

This clonotype was detected only a few times. This sequence joins TRBV6-1 and TRBJ2-7, with no clear D. V was pared by 6 bases and J by 4 bases, with 10 bases between. The CDR3 totals 12 residues. Germline-derived CDR1 and CDR2 are MNHNS and SASEGT. CDR3 region: CASRLRPYEQYF. The CDR3 DNA reads TGTGCCAGCAGACTCCGTCCGTACGAGCAGTACTTC.

The J gene is TRBJ1-2, the V gene TRBV5-4; a possible D gene is TRBD1 (5 bases). Looked up from germline, CDR1 is SGHNT and CDR2 is YYREEE (reference sequence). The CDR3 is 15 residues long. V was shortened by 5 bases and J by 4 bases, with 18 bases between the two germline ends. This chain's CDR3 is CASSETVRDLYGYTF. In DNA, the CDR3 is TGTGCCAGCAGTGAGACAGTGCGCGACCTCTATGGCTACACCTTC.

This clonotype showed up just a few times. This chain joins TRBV14 and TRBJ2-7, with 9 bases that match TRBD2. Germline lookup yields CDR1 SGHDN and CDR2 FVKESK. The CDR3 has 16 amino acids. Losses at the gene ends were 4 bases for V and 0 bases for J; bases not matched to a gene: 7. In nucleotides, the CDR3 is TGTGCCAGCAGCCCCTTGACTAGCGGCAACTCCTACGAGCAGTACTTC. Amino acids: CASSPLTSGNSYEQYF.

This clonotype was counted a few times. V usage is TRBV5-1 and J usage is TRBJ2-3; 7 bases fit TRBD2. Germline V gene lookup returns CDR1 SGHRS and CDR2 YFSETQ. There are 14 residues in the CDR3. V trimming: 3 bases; J trimming: 4 bases; junction bases outside the gene matches: 5. CDR3 amino acids: CASSWGGRSDTQYF. Here the CDR3 DNA reads TGCGCCAGCAGCTGGGGAGGGCGATCAGATACGCAGTATTTT.

A note on this clonotype: At one boundary the junction diverges from the germline segment, which might be a read error. V usage is TRBV7-7 and J usage is TRBJ2-5; 8 bases fit TRBD2. Germline V lookup: CDR1 SSHAT, CDR2 FNYEAQ (reference sequence). This CDR3 is built from 14 residues. CDR3 loop: CASSLAGNAETQYF. CDR3 nucleotides: TGTGCTAGCAGCTTAGCGGGAAATGCGGAGACCCAGTACTTC. The variable domain in full, with the rest retrieved from reference TRBV7-7 and TRBJ2-5, is GAGVSQSPRYKVTKRGQDVTLRCDPISSHATLYWYQQALGQGPEFLTYFNYEAQPDKSGLPSDRFSAERPEGSISTLTIQRTEQRDSAMYRCASSLAGNAETQYFGPGTRLLVL.

The J gene is TRBJ1-1, the V gene TRBV20-1; unclear D gene. The CDR3 is 11 amino acids. Per germline, CDR1 DFQATT and CDR2 SNEGSKA (reference sequence). V shed 4 bases and J shed 3 bases, with 6 bases lying between them. The CDR3 sequence is CSAIRDTEAFF. The CDR3 nucleotides read TGCAGTGCTATCAGAGACACTGAAGCTTTCTTT.